This TCR beta chain was obtained from a study of blood T cells in healthy people across ages. The CDR3 totals 14 residues. Germline-derived CDR1 and CDR2 are SGHRS and YFSETQ. Trimming took 0 bases from V and 6 from J, leaving 12 bases between them. A sample-barcoded 5' primer and a J-beta primer mix were used in a second PCR of roughly 6 to 12 cycles. One entry per CDR3 protein, called by TCRdb with MiXCR from the 5' RACE reads. Of 750,000 to 950,000 distinct CDR3 sequences in the sample, around 24% were seen once. These same data were also listed under a study on T cells of mothers and their children.

The clonotype originates from a boy between 10 and 17 years old in good health. Material for sequencing was blood. This chain connects TRBV5-1 to TRBJ1-2; weak D call: TRBD1 (5 bases). The CDR3 here is CASSLVRGADGYTF. The CDR3 region has the DNA TGCGCCAGCAGCTTGGTAAGGGGCGCGGATGGCTACACCTTC.